What follows are 22 T cell receptor beta chains derived from one specimen sequenced in a study of CD8 T cells in ankylosing spondylitis. TCRdb processed the 5' RACE reads anew with MiXCR; each CDR3 protein has one entry. Among 100,000 or so distinct CDR3 sequences, 20% to 30% were seen once, and the ten largest hold approximately 13%. What was sequenced was synovial fluid, either unsorted or a sorted T cell fraction (not recorded which). These receptors originate from a male donor with ankylosing spondylitis.

In this sample, this clonotype turned up a few times. This chain links TRBV27 with TRBJ2-7, with D unclear. V lost 6 bases to trimming and J lost 1 base, with 13 bases between them. This CDR3 has 14 amino acids. CDR1 is MNHEY, CDR2 SMNVEV, per germline (reference sequence). For the CDR3, the DNA is TGTGCCAGCAGGGACCGGGCCCAATCCTACGAGCAGTACGTC. Its translation: CASRDRAQSYEQYV.

This clonotype was found a few times. The chain links TRBV30 to TRBJ1-3; D is unresolved. Deletions cut 3 bases from V and 0 bases from J, with 15 bases between. Per the germline V gene, CDR1 is GTSNPN and CDR2 is SVGIG (reference sequence). CDR3 length: 16 residues. The CDR3 loop reads CAWSRRHSSSGNTIYF. DNA of the CDR3: TGTGCCTGGAGCAGACGTCACAGCAGCTCTGGAAACACCATATATTTT.

J is TRBJ2-1 and V is TRBV7-2; D is ambiguous. The CDR3 length is 15 residues. CDR1 SGHTA and CDR2 FQGNSA come from the germline V gene. Between the trimmed V and J ends, which lost 5 bases and 3 bases, there was a span of 14 bases. The CDR3 is CASSPRTVYYNEQFF. The CDR3, as DNA: TGTGCCAGCAGCCCTCGGACCGTTTACTACAATGAGCAGTTCTTC.

The table lists this clonotype with a few counts. This sequence joins TRBV5-1 and TRBJ2-7; the D is unclear. Germline CDR1 SGHRS, CDR2 YFSETQ. V was shortened by 1 base and J by 3 bases, with 8 bases between the two germline ends. The CDR3 covers 13 residues. The CDR3 spells CASSLSQYYEQYF. CDR3 in DNA: TGCGCCAGCAGCTTGTCACAGTACTACGAGCAGTACTTC.

This clonotype was seen at least ten times. CDR3 region: CSARRDSGTYEQYF. The CDR3 bases are TGCAGTGCTAGACGCGACAGCGGGACCTACGAGCAGTACTTC. The genes are TRBV20-1 and TRBJ2-7, with 7 bases matching TRBD2. The CDR3 runs 14 residues. Germline V lookup: CDR1 DFQATT, CDR2 SNEGSKA (reference sequence). Losses at the gene ends were 2 bases for V and 2 bases for J; bases not matched to a gene: 6.

The J gene is TRBJ2-3, the V gene TRBV5-1; TRBD2 matches 11 bases. Germline V gives CDR1 SGHRS, CDR2 YFSETQ. V dropped 2 bases and J dropped 3; count of bases not matched to a gene: 5. The length of the CDR3 is 16 residues. The CDR3, as DNA: TGCGCCAGCAGCTTTGGGACTAGCGGCGAGACAGATACGCAGTATTTT. It encodes CASSFGTSGETDTQYF.

This clonotype came up a few times. This rearrangement joins TRBV5-1 to TRBJ1-6, with D tentatively TRBD1 (5 bases). Per germline, CDR1 SGHRS and CDR2 YFSETQ. The CDR3 consists of 16 residues. Trimming removed 0 bases at V and 6 bases at J, with 13 bases between. The CDR3 region is CASSLDGGGGNSPLHF. The CDR3 nucleotides read TGCGCCAGCAGCTTGGACGGGGGAGGAGGTAATTCACCCCTCCACTTT.

This clonotype occurred a few times. The chain links TRBV20-1 to TRBJ1-2; the D gene is possibly TRBD1 (5 bases). The CDR3 sequence is 14 residues long. Germline assignment: CDR1 DFQATT and CDR2 SNEGSKA (reference sequence). The ends were cut back, 6 bases at V and 4 bases at J, with 18 bases in the middle. The CDR3 sequence: CSAGTFGGGYGYTF. The CDR3 coding sequence is TGCAGTGCAGGAACGTTCGGGGGAGGCTATGGCTACACCTTC.

This clonotype was counted ten times or more. The chain joins TRBV20-1 to TRBJ2-3; TRBD1 aligns across 10 bases. This CDR3 contains 14 residues. Germline V gene sequence: CDR1 DFQATT, CDR2 SNEGSKA (reference sequence). J lost 4 bases, V lost 6 bases, and 7 bases had no gene match. The CDR3 sequence: CSAERTGGSDTQYF. CDR3 nucleotides: TGCAGTGCAGAGAGGACAGGGGGATCAGATACGCAGTATTTT.

V is TRBV7-9 and J is TRBJ2-1; D may be TRBD2 (7 bases). CDR1 is SEHNR, CDR2 FQNEAQ, per germline (reference sequence). Trimming took 6 bases from V and 14 from J, leaving 17 bases between them. The CDR3 consists of 12 residues. The CDR3, as DNA: TGTGCCAGCAGTAAAAGCGGAGGGGGGGAGTTCTTC. Protein sequence: CASSKSGGGEFF.

This clonotype has only a few counts. This rearrangement joins TRBV20-1 to TRBJ1-5; D might be TRBD1 (5 bases). Germline loops: CDR1 DFQATT, CDR2 SNEGSKA (reference sequence). This CDR3 has 14 residues. The V end was cut by 4 bases, the J end by 7 bases, with 17 bases between. CDR3 region: CSAIWDLRGQPQHF. The CDR3 coding sequence is TGCAGTGCTATTTGGGACCTCCGAGGGCAGCCCCAGCATTTT.

The chain links TRBV11-1 to TRBJ2-3, with 7 bases that match TRBD1. J lost 1 base, V lost 7 bases, and 17 bases had no gene match. Germline CDR1 is SGHAT and CDR2 is FQDESV (reference sequence). This CDR3 has 18 amino acids. The CDR3 DNA reads as TGTGCCAGCAATCAAGGGGTACACCGGGACAGACGCACAGATACGCAGTATTTT. Translation gives CASNQGVHRDRRTDTQYF.

This clonotype is termed large (0.1 to 1%). The V gene is TRBV2, the J gene TRBJ2-2, with 14 nucleotides matching TRBD2. The germline gives CDR1 SNHLY, CDR2 FYNNEI. There are 16 residues in the CDR3. The ends lost 6 bases at V and 6 bases at J; junction bases unmatched: 6. Here the CDR3 DNA reads TGTGCCAGCAGGACCGGGACTAGCGGGAGTCCCGGGGAGCTGTTTTTT. Its translation is CASRTGTSGSPGELFF.

In this sample, this clonotype turned up many times. V usage is TRBV7-2 and J usage is TRBJ2-3; weak D call: TRBD1 (6 bases). Germline CDR1 SGHTA, CDR2 FQGNSA. The CDR3 runs 15 residues. V was shortened by 5 bases and J by 0 bases, with 12 bases between the two germline ends. The CDR3, as DNA: TGTGCCAGCAGCCCTGGACAGTCTAGCACAGATACGCAGTATTTT. Protein sequence: CASSPGQSSTDTQYF.

This clonotype was counted a few times. The chain joins TRBV18 to TRBJ1-1, with D possibly being TRBD1 (6 bases). CDR3 size: 15 residues. The V end was cut by 2 bases, the J end by 0 bases, with 10 bases between. Germline V gives CDR1 KGHSH, CDR2 LQKENI. CDR3 nucleotide sequence: TGTGCCAGCTCACCAGAGGCAGGGGTGAACACTGAAGCTTTCTTT. This gives the protein CASSPEAGVNTEAFF.

J is TRBJ2-5 and V is TRBV3-1; D gene uncertain. Per germline, CDR1 LGHDT and CDR2 YNNKEL (reference sequence). Trimming stripped 0 bases from V and 3 bases from J, with 14 bases between. The CDR3 sequence is 16 residues long. The CDR3 DNA reads as TGTGCCAGCAGCCAAGATCCCGTGGGTCACAAAGAGACCCAGTACTTC. Protein product: CASSQDPVGHKETQYF.

This clonotype was detected once. The genes are TRBV2 and TRBJ2-7, with a possible D match to TRBD1 (6 bases). The CDR3 spans 13 residues. CDR1 SNHLY and CDR2 FYNNEI come from the germline V gene. Trimming removed 6 bases from V and 6 bases from J, with 15 bases in between. The CDR3: CASRLTWGPEQYV. CDR3 coding DNA: TGTGCCAGCAGACTTACTTGGGGGCCCGAGCAGTACGTC.

Many counts were recorded for this clonotype. The V call is TRBV27, the J call TRBJ2-3; D call uncertain. Trimming left V 5 bases short and J 2 bases short, with 14 bases between. CDR3 length: 15 residues. Germline V gives CDR1 MNHEY, CDR2 SMNVEV (reference sequence). The DNA for the CDR3 is TGTGCCAGCAGTAAAATCCGCCCCGTCACAGATACGCAGTATTTT. This gives the protein CASSKIRPVTDTQYF.

The CDR3 DNA sequence: TGTGCCAGCAGTCCTACAGGGGGCGAGCAGTTCTTC. Its translation: CASSPTGGEQFF. The chain joins TRBV7-2 to TRBJ2-1; 9 nucleotides align to TRBD1. CDR1 SGHTA and CDR2 FQGNSA come from the germline V gene. CDR3 length: 12 amino acids. V lost 6 bases to trimming and J lost 10 bases; unmatched junction nucleotides: 4.

This chain links TRBV5-1 with TRBJ2-2; the D is unclear. The CDR3 is 16 residues long. Between the trimmed V and J ends, which lost 4 bases and 10 bases, there was a span of 23 bases. Germline V lookup: CDR1 SGHRS, CDR2 YFSETQ. The CDR3 here is CASSPEPGPRVVELFF. The CDR3 nucleotides read TGCGCCAGCAGCCCCGAACCTGGACCAAGGGTTGTGGAGCTGTTTTTT.

J is TRBJ2-5 and V is TRBV6-2 or TRBV6-3; 12 nucleotides line up with TRBD1. J lost 5 bases, V lost 6 bases, and 10 bases had no gene match. This CDR3 comprises 16 residues. Germline V gene sequence: CDR1 MNHEY, CDR2 SVGEGT. CDR3 in amino acids: CASSKDGGQGAETQYF. CDR3 sequence (DNA): TGTGCCAGCAGCAAAGATGGGGGACAGGGGGCTGAGACCCAGTACTTC.

This clonotype was counted only a few times. The V call is TRBV20-1, the J call TRBJ2-5, with TRBD2 identical over 7 bases. After removal of 6 bases from V and 4 bases from J, the junction contained 8 bases not matched to a gene. The CDR3 runs to 13 residues. CDR1 and CDR2 from the germline V gene are DFQATT and SNEGSKA (reference sequence). The CDR3 spells CSATGGGLETQYF. Written as DNA, the CDR3 is TGCAGTGCCACCGGGGGAGGGTTAGAGACCCAGTACTTC.